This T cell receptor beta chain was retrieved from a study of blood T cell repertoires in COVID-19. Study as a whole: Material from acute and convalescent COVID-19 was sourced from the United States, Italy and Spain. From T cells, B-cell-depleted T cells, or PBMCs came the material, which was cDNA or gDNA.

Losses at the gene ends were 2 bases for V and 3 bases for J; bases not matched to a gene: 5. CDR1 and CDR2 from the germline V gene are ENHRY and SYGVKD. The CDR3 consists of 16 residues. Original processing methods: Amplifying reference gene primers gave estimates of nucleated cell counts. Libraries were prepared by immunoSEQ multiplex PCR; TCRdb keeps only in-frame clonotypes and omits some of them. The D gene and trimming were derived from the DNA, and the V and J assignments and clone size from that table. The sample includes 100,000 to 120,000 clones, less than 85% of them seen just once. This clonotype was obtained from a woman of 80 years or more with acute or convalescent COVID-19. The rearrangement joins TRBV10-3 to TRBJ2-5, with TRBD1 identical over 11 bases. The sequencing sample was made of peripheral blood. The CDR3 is CAISERTGGGEETQYF. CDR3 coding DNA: TGTGCCATCAGTGAGAGGACAGGGGGCGGGGAAGAGACCCAGTACTTC.